This entry lists 2 T cell receptor beta chains sequenced from one sample in a study of blood T cell repertoires in COVID-19. Clones were sequenced by immunoSEQ multiplex PCR, and TCRdb holds only the in-frame ones, with some missing. The profile shows 150,000 to 200,000 clones, 80% to 90% of them singletons. Sequenced input: peripheral blood. These receptors originate from a human donor with active or convalescent COVID-19. The donor label of this sample is uncertain.

The CDR3 is CASQGRGTPDTGELFF. The CDR3 DNA follows: TGTGCCAGCCAGGGCCGGGGGACCCCGGACACCGGGGAGCTGTTTTTT. V and J are TRBV18 and TRBJ2-2; a possible D gene is TRBD2 (6 bases). Looked up from germline, CDR1 is KGHSH and CDR2 is LQKENI. Trimming stripped 8 bases from V and 3 bases from J, with 19 bases between. The CDR3 loop spans 16 amino acids.

The chain uses TRBV3-1 (or the pseudogene TRBV3-2) and TRBJ1-1; D is unclear. The germline V and J ends were trimmed by 1 base and 3 bases, with 6 bases remaining between them. Germline V CDR1 and CDR2: LGHDT, YNNKEL (reference sequence). This CDR3 contains 13 residues. The CDR3 region is CASSQGGDTEAFF. CDR3 coding DNA: TGTGCCAGCAGCCAAGGCGGGGACACTGAAGCTTTCTTT.